These 8 T cell receptor beta chains came from one sample sequenced in a study of control samples from healthy donors and cancer patients. Using immunoSEQ multiplex PCR, the repertoire was profiled, and TCRdb retains in-frame clones only, with some absent. The table includes 110,000 to 150,000 clones, under 90% detected once. Material for sequencing was blood. The receptors shown here come from a man between 25 and 39 years old in good health.

A note on this clone: One junction end does not reproduce the germline sequence, and a read error may be involved. V gene TRBV7-7 combines with J gene TRBJ2-3; D not certain. Germline assignment: CDR1 SSHAT and CDR2 FNYEAQ (reference sequence). The CDR3 is 14 residues long. The DNA for the CDR3 is TGTGCTAGCAGCTTAGGCGCGGCTGGAGATACGCAGTATTTT. It is translated as CASSLGAAGDTQYF.

The V gene is TRBV27, the J gene TRBJ2-7; tentatively, D is TRBD2 (5 bases). CDR1 and CDR2 from the germline V gene are MNHEY and SMNVEV (reference sequence). Trimming left V 2 bases short and J 3 bases short, with 11 bases between. The CDR3 contains 14 residues. CDR3 loop: CASSLVMGSYEQYF. The CDR3 region has the DNA TGTGCCAGCAGTTTAGTGATGGGGAGCTACGAGCAGTACTTC.

The V gene is TRBV9, the J gene TRBJ2-6; D not certain. CDR3 length: 14 amino acids. Germline V gene data show CDR1 as SGDLS and CDR2 as YYNGEE. V shed 1 base and J shed 3 bases, with 5 bases lying between them. Here the CDR3 reads CASSVSFGANVLTF. The CDR3 nucleotides read TGTGCCAGCAGCGTATCCTTTGGGGCCAACGTCCTGACTTTC.

The genes are TRBV7-8 and TRBJ2-5; D uncertain. V gave up 1 base and J gave up 1 base, with 7 bases separating them. This CDR3 is 14 amino acids long. Germline V lookup: CDR1 SGHVS, CDR2 FQNEAQ. The DNA for the CDR3 is TGTGCCAGCAGCTTAGAACAGCTCCAAGAGACCCAGTACTTC. The encoded protein is CASSLEQLQETQYF. Full variable domain (outside the CDR3, taken from reference TRBV7-8 and TRBJ2-5): GAGVSQSPRYKVAKRGQDVALRCDPISGHVSLFWYQQALGQGPEFLTYFQNEAQLDKSGLPSDRFFAERPEGSVSTLKIQRTQQEDSAVYLCASSLEQLQETQYFGPGTRLLVL.

This CDR3 reads CARSFRNQETQYF. The CDR3 nucleotides are TGTGCCAGAAGCTTCCGCAACCAAGAGACCCAGTACTTC. The genes are TRBV5-3 and TRBJ2-5, with D unresolved. TRBV5-3 carries the ORF label, with uncertain function. CDR3 length: 13 residues. Trimming cost V 2 bases and J 0 bases, with 5 bases left between them.

The V gene is TRBV5-5, the J gene TRBJ2-5, with 9 bases aligning to TRBD2. CDR1 and CDR2 (germline): SGHKS, YYEKEE (reference sequence). With V trimmed by 2 bases and J by 4 bases, 6 bases remained unmatched. The CDR3 length is 15 residues. CDR3 protein: CASSFGGGASETQYF. The CDR3, as DNA: TGTGCCAGCAGCTTTGGCGGGGGGGCCTCAGAGACCCAGTACTTC. Looking up the rest from reference TRBV5-5 and TRBJ2-5 gives the full variable domain: DAGVTQSPTHLIKTRGQQVTLRCSPISGHKSVSWYQQVLGQGPQFIFQYYEKEERGRGNFPDRFSARQFPNYSSELNVNALLLGDSALYLCASSFGGGASETQYFGPGTRLLVL.

The chain joins TRBV29-1 to TRBJ2-7, with TRBD2 identical over 8 bases. CDR3 size: 14 residues. Germline V gene data show CDR1 as SQVTM and CDR2 as ANQGSEA. The trim removed 1 base at V and 4 bases at J, leaving 6 bases unmatched. The CDR3 loop is CSVEGGSGRYEQYF. For the CDR3, the DNA is TGCAGCGTTGAAGGGGGGAGCGGGAGATACGAGCAGTACTTC.

The chain combines TRBV10-3 with TRBJ2-7, with 10 bases identical to TRBD1. The CDR3 has 15 amino acids. Germline assignment: CDR1 ENHRY and CDR2 SYGVKD. V lost 6 bases to trimming and J lost 6 bases; unmatched junction nucleotides: 11. Here the CDR3 reads CAISLAGQGVGEQYF. The CDR3 nucleotides are TGTGCCATCAGCCTAGCCGGACAGGGGGTCGGCGAGCAGTACTTC.